This T cell receptor beta chain stems from a study of identical twins. This clonotype was seen many times. Using its own MiXCR run on the 5' RACE reads, TCRdb lists one record per CDR3 protein. Of 650,000 to 750,000 distinct CDR3 sequences in the sample, roughly 20% are singletons; the top ten hold 4% to 5.5%. CDR1 is SGHRS, CDR2 YFSETQ, per germline. V was clipped by 1 base and J by 5 bases; unmatched bases: 10. This CDR3 is 16 amino acids long. The data also belong to a second study, concerning T cells expressing NK-cell markers.

This chain uses TRBV5-1 with TRBJ2-5; 8 bases are a match to TRBD1. The sample consisted of PBMCs. The sequence was obtained from a woman between 18 and 30 years old in good health. Here the CDR3 DNA reads TGCGCCAGCAGCTTGTCATCGGTGACAGGGGACGAGACCCAGTACTTC. Its translation: CASSLSSVTGDETQYF.